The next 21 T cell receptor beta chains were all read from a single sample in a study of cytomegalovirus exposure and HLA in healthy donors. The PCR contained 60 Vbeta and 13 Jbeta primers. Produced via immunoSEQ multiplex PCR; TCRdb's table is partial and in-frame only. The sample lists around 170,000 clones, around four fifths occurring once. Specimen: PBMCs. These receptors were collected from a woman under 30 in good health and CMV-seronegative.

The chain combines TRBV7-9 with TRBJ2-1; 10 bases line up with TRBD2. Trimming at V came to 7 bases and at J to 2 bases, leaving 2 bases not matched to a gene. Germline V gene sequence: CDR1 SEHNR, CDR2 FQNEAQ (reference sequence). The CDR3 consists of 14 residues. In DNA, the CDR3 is TGTGCCAGCACCGGGACTAGCGCCTACAATGAGCAGTTCTTC. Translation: CASTGTSAYNEQFF.

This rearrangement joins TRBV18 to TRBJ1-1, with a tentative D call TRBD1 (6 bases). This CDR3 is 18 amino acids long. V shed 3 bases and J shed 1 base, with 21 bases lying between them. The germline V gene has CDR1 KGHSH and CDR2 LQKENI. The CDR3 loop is CASSPRLLQGHENTEAFF. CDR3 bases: TGTGCCAGCTCACCTAGATTACTACAGGGACATGAGAACACTGAAGCTTTCTTT.

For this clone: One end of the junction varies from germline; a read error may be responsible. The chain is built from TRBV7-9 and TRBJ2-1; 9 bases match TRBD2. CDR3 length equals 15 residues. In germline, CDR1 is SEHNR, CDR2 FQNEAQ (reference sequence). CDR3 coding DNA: TGTTCCAGCAGCTTAGGAGCGGGGGGCCTCAATGAGCAGTTCTTC. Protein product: CSSSLGAGGLNEQFF.

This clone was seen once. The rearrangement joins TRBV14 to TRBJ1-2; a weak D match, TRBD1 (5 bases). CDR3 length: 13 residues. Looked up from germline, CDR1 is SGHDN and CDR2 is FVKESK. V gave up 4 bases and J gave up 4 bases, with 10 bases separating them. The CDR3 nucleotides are TGTGCCAGCAGCCCCGGACAAAGCTATGGCTACACCTTC. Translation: CASSPGQSYGYTF.

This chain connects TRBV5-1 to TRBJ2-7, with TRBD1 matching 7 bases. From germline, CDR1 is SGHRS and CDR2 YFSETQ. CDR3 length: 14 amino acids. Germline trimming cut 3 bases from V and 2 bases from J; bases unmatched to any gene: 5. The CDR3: CASSSGQPPYEQYF. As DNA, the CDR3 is TGCGCCAGCAGCTCGGGACAGCCTCCCTACGAGCAGTACTTC.

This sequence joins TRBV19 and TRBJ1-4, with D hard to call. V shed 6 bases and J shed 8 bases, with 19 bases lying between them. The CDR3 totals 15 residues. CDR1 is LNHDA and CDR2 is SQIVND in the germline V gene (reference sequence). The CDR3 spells CASRLGIGLREKLFF. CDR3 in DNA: TGTGCCAGTAGACTAGGGATAGGTCTTCGCGAAAAACTGTTTTTT.

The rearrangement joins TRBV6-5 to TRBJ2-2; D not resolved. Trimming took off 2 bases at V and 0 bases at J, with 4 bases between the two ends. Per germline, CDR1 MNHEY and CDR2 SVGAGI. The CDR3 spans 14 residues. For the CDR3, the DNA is TGTGCCAGCAGTTACGAGCCGAACACCGGGGAGCTGTTTTTT. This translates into CASSYEPNTGELFF.

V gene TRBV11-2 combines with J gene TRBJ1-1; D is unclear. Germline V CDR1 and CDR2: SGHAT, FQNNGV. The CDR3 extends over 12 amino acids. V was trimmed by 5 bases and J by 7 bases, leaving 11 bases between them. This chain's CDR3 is CASSPLRLEAFF. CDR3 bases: TGTGCCAGCAGCCCTCTTCGTCTTGAAGCTTTCTTT.

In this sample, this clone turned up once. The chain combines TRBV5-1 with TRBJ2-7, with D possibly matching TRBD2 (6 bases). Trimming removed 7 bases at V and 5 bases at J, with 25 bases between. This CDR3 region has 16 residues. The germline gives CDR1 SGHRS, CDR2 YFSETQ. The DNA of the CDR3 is TGCGCCAGCGGCTCAATCCCTACGGGAGTTGGAAACGAGCAGTACTTC. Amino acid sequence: CASGSIPTGVGNEQYF.

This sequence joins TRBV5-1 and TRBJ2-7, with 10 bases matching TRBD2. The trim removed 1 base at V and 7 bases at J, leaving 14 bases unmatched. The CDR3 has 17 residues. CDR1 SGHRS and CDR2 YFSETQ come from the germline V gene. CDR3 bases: TGCGCCAGCAGCTTGAGTCTAGCGGGGGCTCTTTTCGGGGAGCAGTACTTC. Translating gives CASSLSLAGALFGEQYF.

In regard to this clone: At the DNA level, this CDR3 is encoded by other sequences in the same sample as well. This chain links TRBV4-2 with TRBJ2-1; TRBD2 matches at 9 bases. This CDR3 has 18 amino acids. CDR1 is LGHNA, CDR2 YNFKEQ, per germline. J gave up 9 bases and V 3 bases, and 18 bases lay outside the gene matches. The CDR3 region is CASSHSGGFSGSSGEQFF. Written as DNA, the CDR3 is TGTGCCAGCAGCCACTCGGGTGGGTTTAGCGGGAGCTCGGGTGAGCAGTTCTTC.

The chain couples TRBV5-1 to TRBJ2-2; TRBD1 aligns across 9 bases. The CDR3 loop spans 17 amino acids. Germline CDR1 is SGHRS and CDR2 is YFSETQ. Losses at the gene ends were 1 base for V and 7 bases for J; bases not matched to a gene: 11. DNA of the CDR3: TGCGCCAGCAGCTTGATGAGGGGACAGGGTAACGGCGGGGAGCTGTTTTTT. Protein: CASSLMRGQGNGGELFF.

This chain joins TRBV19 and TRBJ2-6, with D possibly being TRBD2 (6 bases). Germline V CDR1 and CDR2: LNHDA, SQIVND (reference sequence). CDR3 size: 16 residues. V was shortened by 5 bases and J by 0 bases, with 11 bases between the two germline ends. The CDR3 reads CASSFVGGSGANVLTF. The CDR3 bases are TGTGCCAGTAGTTTTGTCGGGGGCTCTGGGGCCAACGTCCTGACTTTC. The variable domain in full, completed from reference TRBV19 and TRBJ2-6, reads DGGITQSPKYLFRKEGQNVTLSCEQNLNHDAMYWYRQDPGQGLRLIYYSQIVNDFQKGDIAEGYSVSREKKESFPLTVTSAQKNPTAFYLCASSFVGGSGANVLTFGAGSRLTVL.

CDR3 DNA: TGTGCCAGTAGTATCCGCGGGGCCTACAATGAGCAGTTCTTC. Translating it yields CASSIRGAYNEQFF. The chain joins TRBV19 to TRBJ2-1; a possible D gene is TRBD2 (6 bases). Deletions cut 3 bases from V and 2 bases from J, with 8 bases between. This CDR3 has 14 residues. The germline gives CDR1 LNHDA, CDR2 SQIVND (reference sequence).

CDR3 sequence: CASSLGGTSGRYTQYF. The CDR3 coding sequence is TGTGCCAGCAGTTTGGGGGGGACTAGCGGGAGATATACGCAGTATTTT. The chain joins TRBV28 to TRBJ2-3, with 14 bases that match TRBD2. Germline V gives CDR1 MDHEN, CDR2 SYDVKM. CDR3 length: 16 amino acids. V trimming: 3 bases; J trimming: 7 bases; junction bases outside the gene matches: 6.

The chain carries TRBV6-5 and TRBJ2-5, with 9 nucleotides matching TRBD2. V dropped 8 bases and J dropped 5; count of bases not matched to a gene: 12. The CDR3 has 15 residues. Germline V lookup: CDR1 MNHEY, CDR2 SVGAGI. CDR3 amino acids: CASQGTSSSMETQYF. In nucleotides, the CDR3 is TGTGCCAGCCAAGGGACTAGCTCATCCATGGAGACCCAGTACTTC.

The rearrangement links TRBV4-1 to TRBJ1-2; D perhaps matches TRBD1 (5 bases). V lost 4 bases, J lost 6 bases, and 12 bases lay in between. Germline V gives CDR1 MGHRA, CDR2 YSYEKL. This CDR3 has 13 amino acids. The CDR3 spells CASSLGLQDGYTF. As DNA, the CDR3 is TGCGCCAGCAGCCTGGGGCTTCAAGATGGCTACACCTTC.

This CDR3 reads CASSYSLGDWQYF. DNA for the CDR3: TGTGCCAGCAGTTACTCGCTCGGCGACTGGCAGTACTTC. The chain carries TRBV6-5 and TRBJ2-7; the D is unclear. Germline values: CDR1 MNHEY, CDR2 SVGAGI. V lost 0 bases to trimming and J lost 9 bases, with 12 bases between them. The CDR3 length is 13 residues.

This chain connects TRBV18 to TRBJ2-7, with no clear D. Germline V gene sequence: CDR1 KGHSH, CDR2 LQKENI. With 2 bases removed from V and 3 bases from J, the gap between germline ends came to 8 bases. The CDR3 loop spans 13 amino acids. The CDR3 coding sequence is TGTGCCAGCTCACCATTGGAGAACTACGAGCAGTACTTC. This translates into CASSPLENYEQYF.

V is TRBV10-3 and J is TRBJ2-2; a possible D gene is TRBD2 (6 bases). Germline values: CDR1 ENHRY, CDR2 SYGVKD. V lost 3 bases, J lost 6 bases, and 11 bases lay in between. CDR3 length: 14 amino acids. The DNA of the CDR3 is TGTGCCATCAGTGACTGGGGGGAGGCCGGGGAGCTGTTTTTT. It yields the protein CAISDWGEAGELFF.

CDR3 sequence reads: CASRERTSPDTQYF. The DNA of the CDR3 is TGTGCCAGCAGAGAAAGGACTAGCCCAGATACGCAGTATTTT. The chain uses TRBV2 and TRBJ2-3, with TRBD2 identical over 8 bases. Germline trimming cut 6 bases from V and 4 bases from J; bases unmatched to any gene: 6. This CDR3 has 14 residues. The V gene's germline CDR1 is SNHLY and CDR2 FYNNEI. Full variable domain (outside the CDR3, taken from reference TRBV2 and TRBJ2-3): EPEVTQTPSHQVTQMGQEVILRCVPISNHLYFYWYRQILGQKVEFLVSFYNNEISEKSEIFDDQFSVERPDGSNFTLKIRSTKLEDSAMYFCASRERTSPDTQYFGPGTRLTVL.